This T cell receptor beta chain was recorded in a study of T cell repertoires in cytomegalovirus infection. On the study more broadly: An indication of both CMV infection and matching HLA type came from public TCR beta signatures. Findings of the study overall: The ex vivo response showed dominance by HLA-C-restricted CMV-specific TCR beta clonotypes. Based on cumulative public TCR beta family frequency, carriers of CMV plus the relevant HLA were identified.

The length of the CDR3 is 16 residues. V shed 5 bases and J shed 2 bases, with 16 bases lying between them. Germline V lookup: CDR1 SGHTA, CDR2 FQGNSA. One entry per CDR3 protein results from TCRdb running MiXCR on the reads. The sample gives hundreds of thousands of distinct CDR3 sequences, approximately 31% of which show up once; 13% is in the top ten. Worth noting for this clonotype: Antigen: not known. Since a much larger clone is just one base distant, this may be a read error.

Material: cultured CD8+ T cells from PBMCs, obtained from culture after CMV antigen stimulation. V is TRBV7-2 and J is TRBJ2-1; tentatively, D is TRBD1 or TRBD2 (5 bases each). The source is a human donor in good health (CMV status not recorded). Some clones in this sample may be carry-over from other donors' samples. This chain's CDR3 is CASSLTLRGPYNEQFF. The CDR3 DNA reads TGTGCCAGCAGCCTAACGCTACGGGGCCCCTACAATGAGCAGTTCTTC. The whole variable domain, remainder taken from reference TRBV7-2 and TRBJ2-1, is GAGVSQSPSNKVTEKGKDVELRCDPISGHTALYWYRQSLGQGLEFLIYFQGNSAPDKSGLPSDRFSAERTGGSVSTLTIQRTQQEDSAVYLCASSLTLRGPYNEQFFGPGTRLTVL.